The 23 T cell receptor beta chains listed next were all sequenced from one sample in a study of T cells in Graves' hyperthyroidism and ophthalmopathy. TCR beta CDR3 regions were amplified from RNA transcripts. The primer set for the first-round RT-PCR of the TCR CDR3 was HTBI. MiXCR was run by TCRdb on the multiplex PCR reads, yielding one entry per CDR3 protein. Seen here are over 250,000 distinct CDR3 sequences, about 17% observed once, and the top ten hold approximately 60%. The sequencing input was blood. Receptors were obtained from a woman aged 60-75 years with Graves' ophthalmopathy.

This clonotype was found many times. V is TRBV12-3 or TRBV12-4 and J is TRBJ1-5, with D possibly matching TRBD1 (5 bases). The ends were cut back, 1 base at V and 6 bases at J, with 13 bases in the middle. CDR3 length equals 15 residues. The CDR3 sequence: CASSLGRGTGQPQHF. The CDR3 nucleotides read TGTGCCAGCAGTTTAGGGCGGGGGACGGGTCAGCCCCAGCATTTT.

Ten or more counts support this clonotype. The chain carries TRBV2 and TRBJ2-7; D possibly corresponds to TRBD2 (6 bases). Germline lookup yields CDR1 SNHLY and CDR2 FYNNEI. The CDR3 is 14 residues long. Trimming removed 7 bases from V and 3 bases from J, with 16 bases in between. The CDR3 sequence is CASKERVTDYEQYF. CDR3 nucleotides: TGTGCCAGCAAAGAGCGGGTAACAGACTACGAGCAGTACTTC.

The chain combines TRBV5-8 with TRBJ2-7; no definite D call. The germline CDR1 and CDR2 sequences are SGHTS and YDEGEE. The CDR3 is made up of 14 amino acids. Trimming left V 2 bases short and J 3 bases short, with 12 bases between. CDR3 sequence: CASSFMGRIYEQYF. In DNA, the CDR3 is TGTGCCAGCAGCTTTATGGGCAGGATCTACGAGCAGTACTTC.

Regarding this clonotype: A read error is possible here, since a much larger clone lies one base away. The chain joins TRBV18 to TRBJ2-1; 9 nucleotides agree with TRBD1. Germline V CDR1 and CDR2: KGHSH, LQKENI. The CDR3 is 16 amino acids. CDR3 sequence (DNA): TGTGCCAGCTCACCACCCCGGGACAGGGTGGGCAATGAGCAGCTCTTC. Translating it yields CASSPPRDRVGNEQLF.

This clonotype showed up many times. This chain joins TRBV12-3 or TRBV12-4 and TRBJ2-3, with 7 bases identical to TRBD1. Losses at the gene ends were 3 bases for V and 6 bases for J; bases not matched to a gene: 6. The CDR3 extends over 14 amino acids. This CDR3 reads CASSFRGGGDTQYF. In DNA, the CDR3 is TGTGCCAGCAGTTTTCGAGGGGGCGGTGATACGCAGTATTTT.

This clonotype was seen ten or more times. This rearrangement joins TRBV20-1 to TRBJ1-6; 7 bases fit TRBD1. CDR3 size: 15 residues. Per the germline V gene, CDR1 is DFQATT and CDR2 is SNEGSKA (reference sequence). The V segment lost 1 base and the J segment 7 bases; nucleotides outside the gene matches: 7. CDR3 amino acids: CSARAQTGPNSPLHF. DNA for the CDR3: TGCAGTGCTAGAGCCCAGACAGGGCCCAATTCACCCCTCCACTTT.

This clonotype has more than one count but fewer than ten. The DNA for the CDR3 is TGTGCCAGCAGCCCCGGGACTAGCGGGGGCTTCTCCTACGAGCAGTACTTC. Translating it yields CASSPGTSGGFSYEQYF. The chain joins TRBV6-1 to TRBJ2-7; 14 bases line up with TRBD2. With V trimmed by 6 bases and J by 0 bases, 7 bases remained unmatched. Germline V lookup: CDR1 MNHNS, CDR2 SASEGT. This CDR3 comprises 17 residues.

This clonotype was counted at least ten times. The chain employs TRBV5-1 and TRBJ2-7; no definite D call. The germline CDR1 and CDR2 sequences are SGHRS and YFSETQ. Trimming removed 2 bases from V and 6 bases from J, with 12 bases in between. The CDR3 consists of 13 residues. The CDR3 nucleotides are TGCGCCAGCAGCTTAGTGCCAACGGGCGAGCAGTACTTC. This gives the protein CASSLVPTGEQYF. The whole variable domain, remainder taken from reference TRBV5-1 and TRBJ2-7, is KAGVTQTPRYLIKTRGQQVTLSCSPISGHRSVSWYQQTPGQGLQFLFEYFSETQRNKGNFPGRFSGRQFSNSRSEMNVSTLELGDSALYLCASSLVPTGEQYFGPGTRLTVT.

The table lists this clonotype with many counts. The rearrangement joins TRBV5-1 to TRBJ2-2, with D unresolved. Germline CDR1 SGHRS, CDR2 YFSETQ. Trimming took 1 base from V and 0 from J, leaving 13 bases between them. The CDR3 runs to 17 residues. CDR3 DNA: TGCGCCAGCAGCTTGCGGAACTGGGCAACGAACACCGGGGAGCTGTTTTTT. Protein: CASSLRNWATNTGELFF. Using reference TRBV5-1 and TRBJ2-2 for the parts outside the CDR3, the full variable domain is KAGVTQTPRYLIKTRGQQVTLSCSPISGHRSVSWYQQTPGQGLQFLFEYFSETQRNKGNFPGRFSGRQFSNSRSEMNVSTLELGDSALYLCASSLRNWATNTGELFFGEGSRLTVL.

This clonotype was seen a handful of times. This chain connects TRBV4-3 to TRBJ1-1, with 7 bases fitting TRBD1. Unmatched junction bases numbered 11, after V lost 1 base and J lost 0 bases. Germline V lookup: CDR1 LGHNA, CDR2 YSLEER. This CDR3 contains 18 residues. This CDR3 is CASSQGDRSRGVNTEAFF. As DNA, the CDR3 is TGCGCCAGCAGCCAAGGGGACAGATCTCGTGGGGTGAACACTGAAGCTTTCTTT.

This clonotype has only a few counts. The chain employs TRBV4-1 and TRBJ2-4; 12 bases line up with TRBD2. V was clipped by 3 bases and J by 0 bases; unmatched bases: 9. CDR3 length: 19 residues. Germline loops: CDR1 MGHRA, CDR2 YSYEKL. As DNA, the CDR3 is TGCGCCAGCAGCCAGATACTAGCGGGAGGCGCCTCAGCCAAAAACATTCAGTACTTC. It translates to CASSQILAGGASAKNIQYF.

This clonotype was observed many times. The gene calls are TRBV7-9 and TRBJ2-7, with TRBD2 identical over 8 bases. The germline V gene has CDR1 SEHNR and CDR2 FQNEAQ (reference sequence). The V and J ends lost 4 bases and 4 bases, in that order; junction bases with no gene match: 15. This CDR3 is built from 17 residues. The CDR3 region is CASSSWTSTLVRYEQYF. CDR3 DNA sequence: TGTGCCAGCAGCTCCTGGACTAGCACCCTAGTTCGATACGAGCAGTACTTC.

The sample holds many counts of this clonotype. The CDR3 DNA is TGTGCCAGCAGCTTAGCGAGCGGGAGGGCCTACGAGCAGTACTTC. Amino acids: CASSLASGRAYEQYF. The chain employs TRBV7-2 and TRBJ2-7; the match to TRBD2 covers 10 bases. V lost 0 bases, J lost 2 bases, and 1 base stayed unmatched. This CDR3 region has 15 residues. Germline CDR1 and CDR2: SGHTA and FQGNSA. Filled out from reference TRBV7-2 and TRBJ2-7, the complete variable domain reads GAGVSQSPSNKVTEKGKDVELRCDPISGHTALYWYRQSLGQGLEFLIYFQGNSAPDKSGLPSDRFSAERTGGSVSTLTIQRTQQEDSAVYLCASSLASGRAYEQYFGPGTRLTVT.

This clonotype was picked up a small number of times. The J gene is TRBJ2-1, the V gene TRBV18; perhaps TRBD1 as D (6 bases). The CDR3 covers 18 residues. Germline CDR1 and CDR2: KGHSH and LQKENI. V was shortened by 0 bases and J by 1 base, with 16 bases between the two germline ends. The CDR3 DNA is TGTGCCAGCTCACCACCAGCGGACAGTCGAATTTCCTACAATGAGCAGTTCTTC. As protein: CASSPPADSRISYNEQFF.

The genes are TRBV20-1 and TRBJ1-2, with TRBD1 matching 10 bases. This CDR3 comprises 13 residues. Germline V gives CDR1 DFQATT, CDR2 SNEGSKA (reference sequence). Trimming removed 6 bases from V and 2 bases from J; junction bases left unmatched: 3. The CDR3 loop is CSALTGGNYGYTF. Here the CDR3 DNA reads TGCAGTGCGCTGACAGGGGGCAACTATGGCTACACCTTC.

In this sample, this clonotype turned up a few times. The gene calls are TRBV5-5 and TRBJ2-5, with 12 bases matching TRBD2. The CDR3 is 16 amino acids. Germline trimming cut 4 bases from V and 1 base from J; bases unmatched to any gene: 5. In germline, CDR1 is SGHKS, CDR2 YYEKEE (reference sequence). The CDR3 is CASSTPSGGVQETQYF. CDR3 in DNA: TGTGCCAGCAGCACGCCTAGCGGGGGGGTCCAAGAGACCCAGTACTTC.

This sequence joins TRBV9 and TRBJ1-4; D is possibly TRBD1 (6 bases). The CDR3 runs 14 residues. Germline lookup yields CDR1 SGDLS and CDR2 YYNGEE. The germline V and J ends were trimmed by 3 bases and 8 bases, with 14 bases remaining between them. The CDR3 bases are TGTGCCAGCAGCGCGAACAGGGAGACAGAAAAACTGTTTTTT. Protein sequence: CASSANRETEKLFF.

This chain links TRBV18 with TRBJ2-7; D perhaps matches TRBD1 (6 bases). CDR1 and CDR2 from the germline V gene are KGHSH and LQKENI. The CDR3 consists of 15 residues. The V and J ends lost 3 bases and 2 bases respectively, with 14 bases between them. This CDR3 reads CASSPGKGVPYEQYF. In DNA, the CDR3 is TGTGCCAGCTCACCTGGAAAGGGGGTCCCCTACGAGCAGTACTTC.

This clonotype came up many times. The chain carries TRBV27 and TRBJ2-1; TRBD1 aligns across 7 bases. The CDR3 consists of 15 residues. Germline CDR1 MNHEY, CDR2 SMNVEV (reference sequence). With 3 bases clipped from V and 8 bases from J, the junction kept 10 bases outside the gene matches. The CDR3 DNA reads as TGTGCCAGCAGTTTTCCTTCGAGGGGGCGTGATGAGCAGTTCTTC. Its translation is CASSFPSRGRDEQFF.

The table lists this clonotype with many counts. The rearrangement links TRBV2 to TRBJ1-5; D is possibly TRBD1 (5 bases). The CDR3 spans 17 residues. Germline V CDR1 and CDR2: SNHLY, FYNNEI. Trimming took off 6 bases at V and 0 bases at J, with 18 bases between the two ends. The DNA of the CDR3 is TGTGCCAGCAGGGCACTCGGGGGAGGGAATAGCAATCAGCCCCAGCATTTT. It encodes CASRALGGGNSNQPQHF.

This chain links TRBV7-2 with TRBJ2-1, with 11 bases fitting TRBD2. The germline CDR1 and CDR2 sequences are SGHTA and FQGNSA. J gave up 7 bases and V 3 bases, and 8 bases lay outside the gene matches. There are 16 residues in the CDR3. This chain's CDR3 is CASSFRGTSGTNEQFF. DNA of the CDR3: TGTGCCAGCAGCTTTCGGGGGACTAGCGGCACAAATGAGCAGTTCTTC.

This clonotype was found many times. The chain employs TRBV11-2 and TRBJ1-1; 9 nucleotides agree with TRBD1. The CDR3 is made up of 16 amino acids. Trimming took 3 bases from V and 6 from J; bases not matched to a gene: 11. Germline-derived CDR1 and CDR2 are SGHAT and FQNNGV. The CDR3 DNA reads as TGTGCCAGCAGCTTCAGCCCCCGGGACAGGGTTTCTGAAGCTTTCTTT. Amino acids: CASSFSPRDRVSEAFF.

This clonotype has at least ten counts. V gene TRBV9 combines with J gene TRBJ2-7; D ambiguous. There are 16 residues in the CDR3. Germline CDR1 SGDLS, CDR2 YYNGEE. V was shortened by 3 bases and J by 3 bases, with 19 bases between the two germline ends. In nucleotides, the CDR3 is TGTGCCAGCAGCGAACAAGTTTTGGCAGGTCGCTACGAGCAGTACTTC. It encodes CASSEQVLAGRYEQYF.